This T cell receptor beta chain was profiled in a study of cytomegalovirus exposure and HLA in healthy donors (TCRdb year 2017). Concerning the study at large: An earlier analysis of under 600 of the donors reported roughly 300 Gb of sequence data and about 100 million unique TCR beta sequences from about 179 million T cells. Among 300 to 500 genotyped donors of the cohort, an average of about 220,000 unique TCR beta nucleotide sequences was sequenced per donor, of which about 19% were non-productive. In a later genetic analysis, genome-wide SNP genotypes for about three fifths of the roughly 670 donors were used, and that subset was treated as a discovery cohort. In addition to the first cohort of approximately 670 subjects, a separate validation cohort of some 120 different subjects was used. Among the roughly 400 genotyped donors, approximately 76% belonged to the genetic ancestry cluster associated with self-reported Caucasian donors. HLA typing included class I and class II loci at four-digit resolution. Roughly 5 DR-DQ haplotypes were handled as single units for association and clustering because linkage in the cohort was strong. A later analysis re-analyzed previously published TCR beta repertoires from 660 or so donors and added high-resolution HLA genotyping to study TCR occurrence patterns. In an earlier analysis of roughly 580 of the donors, high-throughput TCR beta sequencing was used to judge whether each TCR beta V gene segment behaved as functional or pseudogenic. Rather than drawing on any new phenotypic data, the later analysis identified candidate immune exposures from TCR beta sequences and the way those sequences occurred across donors. Roughly 290 gigabases of sequencing data and approximately 91 million unique TCR sequences made up an early release that covered around 640 HLA-typed donors. The study used immunosequencing to profile the T cell repertoires of 600 to 850 subjects and linked those repertoires to cytomegalovirus serostatus. Donor age, sex, ethnicity and CMV serostatus were compiled alongside the repertoire data. The aim of the study was to test whether cataloging public T cell receptors could identify signatures of past pathogen exposure. Typing coverage varied by locus: roughly 620-640 donors for A, B, C, DRB1 and DQB1; approximately 500 for DQA1; about 590 for DPA1; roughly 450 for DPB1. Every repertoire in the discovery cohort had been generated on one and the same sequencing platform. The study combined high-throughput TCR immunosequencing, statistical association of individual TCRs with disease status, and machine learning to predict cytomegalovirus infection status. Overall study results and their limits: The study gave a list of more than 150 TCR beta chains associated with cytomegalovirus. A cluster of highly shared sequence variants was judged likely to represent a technical artifact of the sequencing pipeline. The 87-base-pair reads could not distinguish some IMGT-functional V segments, including TRBV6-2 and TRBV6-3, so those segments were excluded. According to the authors, the approach could potentially be generalized to other disease states and immunological phenotypes. Because HLA typing was missing for some donors at each locus, association tests included only the typed subset. An earlier analysis of 587 of the donors showed that most TCR beta V segments appeared in productive rearrangements either about 90% or about 30% of the time, which broadly matched IMGT annotations. Immune exposure information for the cohort was limited to CMV serostatus. At a false discovery rate of 0.05, a later analysis linked about 16,000 TCR beta sequences to specific HLA alleles. Linkage disequilibrium might explain the correlated functional status among segregating V segments, but an unknown experimental factor could not be ruled out. In vitro tests confirmed that a few of the cytomegalovirus-associated TCR beta chains recognize cytomegalovirus antigens. In a later analysis, TCR association rates were found to vary across HLA loci, with the most associated TCRs seen for DRB1 alleles and the fewest for HLA-C alleles. V-gene and J-gene trimming of TCR beta chains was associated with a missense DCLRE1C variant in a later genetic analysis, and the association was replicated in an independent cohort. Several of the top co-occurrence clusters appeared to be linked to parvovirus B19, influenza, CMV and Epstein-Barr virus, according to a later analysis. Strong co-occurrence of HLA alleles, especially DR and DQ, made assigning TCR associations to individual alleles difficult. Because counts were too low, 15 to 20 rarely observed V segments, including chromosome 9 orphons, were left out of the earlier analysis of several hundred of the donors. Sequencing depth was assumed to be roughly uniform across donors in the presence/absence analyses, though that assumption may not hold. In a later analysis, HLA-associated TCR beta chains showed more clonal expansion and lower generation probabilities than non-associated chains that were equally common. A later genetic analysis reported fewer N-insertions in productive TCRs among donors in an Asian-associated ancestry cluster than the approximately 670-donor mean. The classifier was reported to diagnose cytomegalovirus status with high specificity and sensitivity in both the original cohort and the validation cohort. This cohort had only TCR beta chains sequenced, and the lack of alpha or paired-chain data limited which features could be detected. Across donors, most TCR sequences were observed very rarely, whereas some public TCRs were present in many individuals. A further reported finding was that TCR beta sequences accurately predicted the HLA-A and HLA-B alleles for most subjects in the first cohort. In a later analysis, most CMV-associated TCR beta chains were found to appear HLA-restricted, with HLA associations seemingly driven largely by CMV exposure.

The CDR3 covers 15 residues, taking in both the cysteine and the phenylalanine. Solely the CDR3 DNA is kept, with 45 bases framed from the first base. V lost 1 base and J lost 0 bases; the stretch between them is 11 bases long. For CDR1 and CDR2, the germline V gene lists SGHDT and YYEEEE. Libraries came from the immunoSEQ multiplex PCR assay. For the multiplex PCR, a mixture combining 60 forward primers for TCR Vbeta segments and 13 reverse primers for TCR Jbeta segments was used. A multiplex PCR assay on genomic DNA amplified the CDR3 region of rearranged TCR beta genes. On the Illumina HiSeq System, the amplified TCR beta libraries were sequenced as 87-base-pair reads. In the authors' own workflow: A later analysis counted tens of millions of unique TCR beta chains across the 666 repertoires, and around 9.9 million of these chains were shared by at least two donors. Raw reads were error-corrected and collapsed into unique sequences by a nearest-neighbor algorithm in which closely related sequences were merged to remove PCR and sequencing errors. CDR3 sequences were aligned to IMGT reference sequences to assign V, D and J gene segments. For a sequence to be retained, at least a six-nucleotide match to both a V gene segment and a J gene segment was required. A rearrangement was called productive if the CDR3 had no stop codons and remained in frame with V and J, and every other rearrangement was called non-productive. CDR3 was defined according to IMGT convention as the region running from the second conserved V-encoded cysteine to the conserved J-encoded phenylalanine. The earlier analysis of approximately 590 of the donors excluded any sequence lacking an unambiguous match to a single V gene segment. An earlier analysis of 450 to 650 of the donors called V segments functional above 56.7% productive rearrangements and segregating when the between-donor standard deviation exceeded 5%. To diagnose cytomegalovirus status from the catalog of TCR beta chain sequences, a statistical classification framework was built. In a later analysis, V and J genes were assigned by comparing TCR nucleotide sequences against IMGT/GENE-DB human TR gene sequences. The TCRdist pipeline was used in a later analysis to assign CDR3 sequences and most-parsimonious VDJ recombination scenarios. In a later analysis, every TCR beta chain was defined by the combination of its CDR3 amino acid sequence and its V-gene family, and reads without a unique V-gene family were dropped. In a later analysis, around 600 highly shared, low-generation-probability nucleotide sequences were removed to address suspected cross-contamination and a sequencing artifact. In a later analysis, a clonal expansion index for each public chain was calculated from normalized within-repertoire ranks of inferred template counts. A later analysis computed generation probabilities with a VDJ recombination model fitted to out-of-frame rearrangements, and checked the results against IGoR. In a later analysis, TCR-TCR, TCR-HLA and TCR-CMV co-occurrence was scored with hypergeometric tests, and a repertoire-size bias correction was applied to TCR pairs. To estimate false discovery rates, a later analysis permuted the HLA or CMV assignments 20 times. In a later analysis, co-occurring TCRs were grouped with DBSCAN, and TCRdist sequence similarity was added when clustering was performed within HLA-allele-positive subsets. For co-occurrence clustering, repertoires with fewer than 30,000 or more than 120,000 public chains were excluded, along with roughly 5 repertoires with anomalous nucleotide sharing. What TCRdb holds here is the immuneACCESS table cut down to in-frame rearrangements. Part of the clones is not present; checked against another copy, under half of the missing clones reflect an unresolved V gene, and the others are unexplained. V, J and clone size were drawn from that table, and D and trimming were deduced from the DNA. The sample table lists 90,000 to 150,000 clones, approximately 76% of them with a count of one. The ten top clones hold roughly 15% of the sample.

In total, roughly 710 healthy bone marrow donors made up the cohort. At the time of sampling, every cohort member was nominally healthy, though immune exposures that went unrecorded were likely present. The donor tested CMV seropositive, placing the donor among the roughly 300 seropositive members of the cohort. Each donor provided a peripheral blood sample, and peripheral blood mononuclear cells were used for TCR beta sequencing. Genomic DNA was extracted from the blood cell samples with the Qiagen DNeasy Blood Extraction Kit. Concerning this clone itself: The target of this receptor is not known. Base-call qualities are not available, and no considerably larger clone is one nucleotide away.

What was sequenced was PBMCs. The rearranged chain carries TRBV5-6 and TRBJ2-7; a tentative D match to TRBD2 spans 6 bases. The receptor's source is a middle-aged man in good health and CMV-seropositive. In nucleotides, the sequence is TGTGCCAGCAGCTTGAACGGGGGTAGCTCCTACGAGCAGTACTTC. Its translation is CASSLNGGSSYEQYF. Here the CDR3 is joined to the reference TRBV5-6 and TRBJ2-7 genes, and the full variable domain is: DAGVTQSPTHLIKTRGQQVTLRCSPKSGHDTVSWYQQALGQGPQFIFQYYEEEERQRGNFPDRFSGHQFPNYSSELNVNALLLGDSALYLCASSLNGGSSYEQYFGPGTRLTVT.